Listed below are T cell receptor beta chains from one sample, sequenced in a study of T-cell reconstitution after alpha-beta-depleted transplantation in children. A single record per CDR3 protein comes from TCRdb applying MiXCR to the PCR reads. The profile shows fewer than 700,000 distinct CDR3 sequences, 13% of them singletons. This sample comprised PBMCs, mostly from graft donor cells, obtained 360 days after TCRalphabeta/CD19-depleted stem cell transplant. These receptors all come from a male patient younger than 18 who had a stem cell transplant for acute myeloid leukemia, so the T cells may come from the graft donor. Both conserved end residues are part of each CDR3. D genes are given only for firm matches.

j_call: TRBJ2-1
v_call: TRBV3-1
d_call: -
cdr3_aa: CASSQEGASEQFF

j_call: TRBJ1-4
v_call: TRBV18
d_call: -
cdr3_aa: CASSATTNEKLFF

j_call: TRBJ2-7
v_call: TRBV28
d_call: -
cdr3_aa: CASRLYGDSYEQYF

j_call: TRBJ2-5
v_call: TRBV5-1
d_call: -
cdr3_aa: CASSLAGRQETQYF

j_call: TRBJ2-1
v_call: TRBV5-1
d_call: TRBD2
cdr3_aa: CASSLAQREGRTYNEQFF

j_call: TRBJ1-5
v_call: TRBV28
d_call: -
cdr3_aa: CASSLYGRGSNQPQHF

j_call: TRBJ2-1
v_call: TRBV28
d_call: TRBD2
cdr3_aa: CASSPRLAGGQGQFF

j_call: TRBJ1-1
v_call: TRBV2
d_call: -
cdr3_aa: CASSEAGGGKLGYTEAFF

j_call: TRBJ2-7
v_call: TRBV7-8
d_call: -
cdr3_aa: CASSSRVSYEQYF

j_call: TRBJ2-3
v_call: TRBV29-1
d_call: TRBD1
cdr3_aa: CSGSDRARNTQYF

j_call: TRBJ2-3
v_call: TRBV29-1
d_call: TRBD1
cdr3_aa: CWGQGDTDTQYF

j_call: TRBJ2-2
v_call: TRBV14
d_call: TRBD1
cdr3_aa: CASSPNQGVSTGELFF

j_call: TRBJ2-5
v_call: TRBV27
d_call: TRBD2
cdr3_aa: CASSLTPGGLETQYF

j_call: TRBJ2-1
v_call: TRBV7-6
d_call: -
cdr3_aa: CASTLRGHNEQFF

j_call: TRBJ2-1
v_call: TRBV12-3/TRBV12-4
d_call: TRBD2
cdr3_aa: CASSPTSSDEQFF

j_call: TRBJ1-1
v_call: TRBV24-1
d_call: -
cdr3_aa: CATRLAREFMNTEAFF

j_call: TRBJ2-7
v_call: TRBV20-1
d_call: TRBD1
cdr3_aa: CSATGTGGDLFIYEQYF

j_call: TRBJ2-3
v_call: TRBV7-3
d_call: TRBD2
cdr3_aa: CASSRTSGRKIGADTQYF

j_call: TRBJ2-1
v_call: TRBV29-1
d_call: TRBD1
cdr3_aa: CSVRRDRALPEQFF

j_call: TRBJ1-2
v_call: TRBV7-3
d_call: TRBD1
cdr3_aa: CASSLNPGQPNYGYTF